This T cell receptor beta chain comes out of a study of blood T cell repertoires in COVID-19. Study context: Nucleic acid was either cDNA or gDNA, and it came from T cells, B-cell-depleted T cells, or PBMCs.

In the source study's methods: Amplified reference gene primers provided the basis for estimating nucleated cell counts. Sequenced by immunoSEQ multiplex PCR; TCRdb stores in-frame clones only, minus some. Clone size and V and J calls were adopted from that table, with D and trimming inferred from the DNA. The sample records 150,000 to 200,000 clones, 75% to 90% being singletons. The ends lost 2 bases at V and 6 bases at J; junction bases unmatched: 6. This CDR3 has 15 amino acids. Germline lookup yields CDR1 SGHTA and CDR2 FQGNSA. The rearrangement links TRBV7-2 to TRBJ2-7; 11 nucleotides match TRBD2. Sequenced sample: peripheral blood. This sequence originates from a woman in her seventies with COVID-19, enrolled during active disease. CDR3 loop: CASSLLAGGFSEQYF. CDR3 DNA: TGTGCCAGCAGCTTACTAGCGGGAGGTTTCTCCGAGCAGTACTTC.